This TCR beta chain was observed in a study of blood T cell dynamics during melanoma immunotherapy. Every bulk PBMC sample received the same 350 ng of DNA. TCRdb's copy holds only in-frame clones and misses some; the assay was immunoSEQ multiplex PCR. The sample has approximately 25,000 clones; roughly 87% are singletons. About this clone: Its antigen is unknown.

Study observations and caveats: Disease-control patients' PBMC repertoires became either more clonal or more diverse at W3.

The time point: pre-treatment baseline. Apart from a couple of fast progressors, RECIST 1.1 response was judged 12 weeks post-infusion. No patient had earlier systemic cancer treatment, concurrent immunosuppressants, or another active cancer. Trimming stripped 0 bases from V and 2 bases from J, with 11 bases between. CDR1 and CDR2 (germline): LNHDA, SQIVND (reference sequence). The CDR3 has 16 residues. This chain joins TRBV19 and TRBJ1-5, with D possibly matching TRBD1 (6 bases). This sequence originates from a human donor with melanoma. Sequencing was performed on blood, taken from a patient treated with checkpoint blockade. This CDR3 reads CASSIDSGAGNQPQHF. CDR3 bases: TGTGCCAGTAGTATAGACTCAGGGGCCGGCAATCAGCCCCAGCATTTT.